This TCR beta chain was found in a study of T cells after yellow fever vaccination. Overall study results and limits: Booster samples showed a return of most primary-vaccination clones (around 96% CD4, 70% to 90% CD8). Weaker, the secondary response peaked sooner, at day 5 versus 15. Bulk-population clonotypes that are abundant could appear as contaminants in FACS-sorted repertoires.

MiXCR, run by TCRdb on the 5' RACE reads, gives a single entry per CDR3 protein. The sample has some 100,000 distinct CDR3 sequences; 8.9% are singletons. This clonotype was seen more than once but under ten times. CDR3 length: 17 amino acids. Germline lookup yields CDR1 LGHNA and CDR2 YSLEER. V was shortened by 0 bases and J by 2 bases, with 14 bases between the two germline ends. This TCR was sampled from a man between 18 and 29 years old who received the YFV17D yellow fever vaccine. The source material was CD8+ T cells not binding an NS4B(214-222) dextramer, sorted from PBMCs, sampled roughly 14 days after the first yellow fever vaccination. The rearrangement joins TRBV4-3 to TRBJ2-1; D perhaps matches TRBD1 (6 bases). The CDR3 sequence: CASSQDRGIWAYNEQFF. Here the CDR3 DNA reads TGCGCCAGCAGCCAAGATAGGGGGATTTGGGCCTACAATGAGCAGTTCTTC.